What follows are 29 T cell receptor beta chains derived from one specimen sequenced in a study of T cells in Graves' hyperthyroidism and ophthalmopathy. Using RNA transcripts as the source, TCR beta CDR3 regions were amplified. First-round RT-PCR of the TCR CDR3 relied on the HTBI primer set. TCRdb reanalysed the multiplex PCR reads using MiXCR and keeps one entry per CDR3 protein. The sample holds a few hundred thousand distinct CDR3 sequences, 40% to 50% seen once. Material: peripheral blood or thyroid tissue (not recorded which). These receptors were obtained from an adult woman with Graves' disease, either hyperthyroidism or ophthalmopathy (not recorded which).

The sample holds many counts of this clonotype. CDR3 nucleotide sequence: TGTGCCAGCAGTGAGCTTACAGGTTATCTTACCGGGGAGCTGTTTTTT. Protein: CASSELTGYLTGELFF. The chain is built from TRBV2 and TRBJ2-2; tentatively, D is TRBD1 (5 bases). V lost 3 bases to trimming and J lost 5 bases, with 16 bases between them. CDR1 and CDR2 (germline): SNHLY, FYNNEI. CDR3 length equals 16 residues.

This clonotype was counted ten times or more. The chain has TRBV24-1 and TRBJ2-2, with a possible D match to TRBD1 (6 bases). The germline gives CDR1 KGHDR, CDR2 SFDVKD. The CDR3 is made up of 14 amino acids. With 3 bases removed from V and 7 bases from J, the gap between germline ends came to 11 bases. The DNA of the CDR3 is TGTGCCACCAGTGATGGGGGCCTACGCGGGGAGCTGTTTTTT. This translates into CATSDGGLRGELFF.

The rearrangement joins TRBV12-3 or TRBV12-4 to TRBJ2-5, with 11 bases lining up with TRBD2. Trimming at V came to 6 bases and at J to 3 bases, leaving 6 bases not matched to a gene. CDR3 length: 15 amino acids. CDR3 in amino acids: CASSMGLAAKETQYF. As DNA, the CDR3 is TGTGCCAGCAGCATGGGACTAGCGGCGAAAGAGACCCAGTACTTC.

The chain joins TRBV29-1 to TRBJ2-5; D is possibly TRBD1 (6 bases). Trimming took off 1 base at V and 1 base at J, with 10 bases between the two ends. CDR1 is SQVTM and CDR2 is ANQGSEA in the germline V gene. The CDR3 covers 14 residues. In DNA, the CDR3 is TGCAGCGTTGAAGTGGCAGGGGTCCAAGAGACCCAGTACTTC. This gives the protein CSVEVAGVQETQYF. Looking up the rest from reference TRBV29-1 and TRBJ2-5 gives the full variable domain: SAVISQKPSRDICQRGTSLTIQCQVDSQVTMMFWYRQQPGQSLTLIATANQGSEATYESGFVIDKFPISRPNLTFSTLTVSNMSPEDSSIYLCSVEVAGVQETQYFGPGTRLLVL.

This clonotype was recorded many times. This chain joins TRBV2 and TRBJ2-7; D may be TRBD1 (5 bases). The CDR3 sequence is 18 residues long. The germline CDR1 and CDR2 sequences are SNHLY and FYNNEI. V shed 6 bases and J shed 0 bases, with 24 bases lying between them. As DNA, the CDR3 is TGTGCCAGCAGCCCCCTTTCAGGGAACATTTCTCCCTCCTACGAGCAGTACTTC. It is translated as CASSPLSGNISPSYEQYF.

The V and J genes are TRBV24-1 and TRBJ1-5, with TRBD1 as a possible D gene (5 bases). Per germline, CDR1 KGHDR and CDR2 SFDVKD. The V end was cut by 8 bases, the J end by 4 bases, with 11 bases between. CDR3 length: 13 amino acids. CDR3: CATTIGGNQPQHF. DNA of the CDR3: TGTGCCACCACGATCGGGGGAAATCAGCCCCAGCATTTT.

V is TRBV20-1 and J is TRBJ2-7; D is ambiguous. This CDR3 comprises 15 residues. From germline, CDR1 is DFQATT and CDR2 SNEGSKA (reference sequence). V was cut by 3 bases and J by 2 bases, with 17 bases left in between. The CDR3 loop reads CSARYSAQGTYEQYF. CDR3 sequence (DNA): TGCAGTGCTAGGTATTCTGCCCAAGGGACCTACGAGCAGTACTTC.

V and J are TRBV11-1 and TRBJ2-7, with TRBD2 matching over 15 bases. Germline V gene lookup returns CDR1 SGHAT and CDR2 FQDESV (reference sequence). Trimming took 0 bases from V and 3 from J; bases not matched to a gene: 6. CDR3 length equals 18 residues. CDR3 DNA: TGTGCCAGCAGCTTAGCGGCCGGGACTAGCGGGAGGTACTACGAGCAGTACTTC. Residues: CASSLAAGTSGRYYEQYF.

The CDR3 sequence: CASSLGPGTGYGYTF. The CDR3 DNA follows: TGTGCCAGCAGCTTAGGCCCAGGGACAGGCTATGGCTACACCTTC. This rearrangement joins TRBV13 to TRBJ1-2, with 8 bases identical to TRBD1. Germline CDR1 is PRHDT and CDR2 is FYEKMQ (reference sequence). The V gene end was trimmed by 0 bases and the J gene end by 4 bases; junction bases not matched to a gene: 4. The CDR3 has 15 amino acids. The full variable domain, rest sourced from reference TRBV13 and TRBJ1-2, is AAGVIQSPRHLIKEKRETATLKCYPIPRHDTVYWYQQGPGQDPQFLISFYEKMQSDKGSIPDRFSAQQFSDYHSELNMSSLELGDSALYFCASSLGPGTGYGYTFGSGTRLTVV.

The rearrangement uses TRBV7-2 and TRBJ1-2; D is possibly TRBD1 (6 bases). The CDR3 extends over 15 amino acids. Deletions cut 3 bases from V and 3 bases from J, with 14 bases between. Germline V CDR1 and CDR2: SGHTA, FQGNSA. The CDR3 is CASSLGGHSHYGYTF. The CDR3 bases are TGTGCCAGCAGCTTGGGGGGACATTCGCACTATGGCTACACCTTC. The full variable domain, with the rest looked up from reference TRBV7-2 and TRBJ1-2, is GAGVSQSPSNKVTEKGKDVELRCDPISGHTALYWYRQSLGQGLEFLIYFQGNSAPDKSGLPSDRFSAERTGGSVSTLTIQRTQQEDSAVYLCASSLGGHSHYGYTFGSGTRLTVV.

The V gene is TRBV7-2, the J gene TRBJ1-4; no definite D call. V lost 4 bases, J lost 4 bases, and 13 bases lay in between. Looked up from germline, CDR1 is SGHTA and CDR2 is FQGNSA. The CDR3 is made up of 15 amino acids. As DNA, the CDR3 is TGTGCCAGCAGCTCCCCCGGGCACAATAATGAAAAACTGTTTTTT. It yields the protein CASSSPGHNNEKLFF.

This chain joins TRBV4-1 and TRBJ1-3; D unclear. Germline CDR1 and CDR2: MGHRA and YSYEKL. The V end lost 1 base, the J end lost 0 bases, and 13 bases lay between the germline ends. This CDR3 is built from 17 residues. The CDR3 DNA follows: TGCGCCAGCAGCCAAGGGGTAGGTGCTCGCTCTGGAAACACCATATATTTT. It codes for CASSQGVGARSGNTIYF.

The chain combines TRBV7-3 with TRBJ2-5; D uncertain. Germline CDR1 and CDR2: SGHTA and FQGTGA. The V gene lost 2 bases and the J gene lost 4 bases, with 11 bases spanning the gap. CDR3 length: 14 residues. CDR3 sequence: CASSLGGMGETQYF. As DNA, the CDR3 is TGTGCCAGCAGCTTAGGTGGGATGGGAGAGACCCAGTACTTC. Full variable domain (remainder filled in from reference TRBV7-3 and TRBJ2-5): GAGVSQTPSNKVTEKGKYVELRCDPISGHTALYWYRQSLGQGPEFLIYFQGTGAADDSGLPNDRFFAVRPEGSVSTLKIQRTERGDSAVYLCASSLGGMGETQYFGPGTRLLVL.

The chain employs TRBV10-3 and TRBJ1-2; D gene uncertain. Trimming removed 4 bases at V and 5 bases at J, with 5 bases between. Germline CDR1 ENHRY, CDR2 SYGVKD. CDR3 length: 11 residues. The CDR3 DNA follows: TGTGCCATCAGTGGGAAATATGGCTACACCTTC. This encodes CAISGKYGYTF.

V gene TRBV7-9 combines with J gene TRBJ2-2; D gene unclear. Per the germline V gene, CDR1 is SEHNR and CDR2 is FQNEAQ (reference sequence). V was shortened by 1 base and J by 1 base, with 7 bases between the two germline ends. The CDR3 is 15 amino acids. CDR3 loop: CASSLGAMNTGELFF. The CDR3 bases are TGTGCCAGCAGCTTAGGCGCCATGAACACCGGGGAGCTGTTTTTT.

The chain couples TRBV7-3 to TRBJ2-5; D unresolved. Germline CDR1 reads SGHTA; CDR2 reads FQGTGA. CDR3 length equals 15 residues. With 5 bases removed from V and 3 bases from J, the gap between germline ends came to 16 bases. The CDR3 reads CASSPQRAGEETQYF. CDR3 DNA sequence: TGTGCCAGCAGCCCCCAGCGAGCAGGTGAAGAGACCCAGTACTTC.

The chain recombines TRBV5-8 with TRBJ2-2; the match to TRBD1 covers 8 bases. This CDR3 is 16 amino acids long. With 7 bases clipped from V and 1 base from J, the junction kept 9 bases outside the gene matches. Germline values: CDR1 SGHTS, CDR2 YDEGEE. The CDR3, as DNA: TGTGCCAGCTCACCATGGACAGGGCGGAACACCGGGGAGCTGTTTTTT. This translates into CASSPWTGRNTGELFF.

This clonotype has a single count. The chain joins TRBV2 to TRBJ1-6; D not certain. This CDR3 region has 12 residues. Per germline, CDR1 SNHLY and CDR2 FYNNEI. Trimming stripped 2 bases from V and 9 bases from J, with 5 bases between. As DNA, the CDR3 is TGTGCCAGCAGTGAAAGGCGTTCACCCCTCCACTTT. Protein product: CASSERRSPLHF.

About this clonotype: A much larger clone is a single base away; this may be a read error. The CDR3 end shows no conserved phenylalanine or tryptophan, and so a read error is likely. The chain combines TRBV20-1 with TRBJ2-2; D gene unclear. Trimming took 3 bases from V and 1 from J, leaving 3 bases between them. The CDR3 has 12 residues. Germline V gene data show CDR1 as DFQATT and CDR2 as SNEGSKA (reference sequence). CDR3 sequence: CSASRNTGELFL. The CDR3 DNA sequence: TGCAGTGCTAGCAGGAACACCGGGGAGCTGTTTCTT.

To note about this clonotype: One end of the junction varies from germline; a read error may be responsible. The chain is built from TRBV5-1 and TRBJ2-5; the match to TRBD2 covers 8 bases. The CDR3 contains 15 residues. Germline CDR1 is SGHRS and CDR2 is YFSETQ. The CDR3 here is CASRKIREGQETQYF. The DNA for the CDR3 is TGTGCCAGCCGCAAAATACGGGAGGGCCAAGAGACCCAGTACTTC.

This clonotype was recorded many times. V is TRBV9 and J is TRBJ2-7; D is perhaps TRBD2 (5 bases). Germline values: CDR1 SGDLS, CDR2 YYNGEE. The V end lost 7 bases, the J end lost 3 bases, and 20 bases lay between the germline ends. The CDR3 totals 15 residues. The CDR3 nucleotides read TGTGCCAGCGGGAGTGGTTCCATGCTAGGCTACGAGCAGTACTTC. Its protein product is CASGSGSMLGYEQYF.

This clonotype was picked up many times. This sequence joins TRBV10-2 and TRBJ1-6; D not certain. This CDR3 is 13 amino acids long. V was trimmed by 4 bases and J by 10 bases, leaving 11 bases between them. Per the germline V gene, CDR1 is WSHSY and CDR2 is SAAADI. This CDR3 is CASSGLGRSPLHF. The CDR3 nucleotides are TGCGCCAGCAGTGGACTAGGGCGGTCACCCCTCCACTTT.

The V gene is TRBV10-3, the J gene TRBJ2-5, with 10 bases fitting TRBD2. This CDR3 is 17 amino acids long. Losses at the gene ends were 4 bases for V and 2 bases for J; bases not matched to a gene: 10. Germline-derived CDR1 and CDR2 are ENHRY and SYGVKD. The CDR3 spells CAISASGWTSGQETQYF. The CDR3 DNA reads as TGTGCCATCAGTGCTAGCGGCTGGACTAGCGGACAAGAGACCCAGTACTTC.

This chain links TRBV20-1 with TRBJ1-6, with D possibly TRBD1 on 6 matching bases. The CDR3 totals 15 residues. V lost 3 bases to trimming and J lost 11 bases, with 20 bases between them. Germline values: CDR1 DFQATT, CDR2 SNEGSKA (reference sequence). The CDR3 is CSASRRGSGVTPLHF. The CDR3 bases are TGCAGTGCTAGCCGGCGGGGGTCAGGGGTAACACCCCTCCACTTT.

At least ten counts were recorded for this clonotype. The chain links TRBV6-1 to TRBJ1-1; the D is unclear. Germline CDR1 is MNHNS and CDR2 is SASEGT. This CDR3 region has 15 residues. V lost 3 bases and J 0 bases, leaving 11 bases between the germline ends. DNA for the CDR3: TGTGCCAGCAGTGATTCTTGGGGAGTGAACACTGAAGCTTTCTTT. Translating gives CASSDSWGVNTEAFF.

The CDR3 spells CASSVSSGKDTQYF. The CDR3 bases are TGTGCCAGCAGTGTGTCTAGCGGGAAGGATACGCAGTATTTT. The chain combines TRBV6-1 with TRBJ2-3; 9 bases are a match to TRBD2. The CDR3 has 14 amino acids. Per germline, CDR1 MNHNS and CDR2 SASEGT. The V segment lost 4 bases and the J segment 6 bases; nucleotides outside the gene matches: 5.

This clonotype has just a few counts. With a much larger clone just one base away, this may be a read error. This chain joins TRBV5-1 and TRBJ1-2; D unclear. CDR1 SGHRS and CDR2 YFSETQ come from the germline V gene. CDR3 length: 14 residues. For the CDR3, the DNA is TGCGCCAGCAGCTTTGGCAGGCTCGACTATTGCTACACCTTC. Its protein is CASSFGRLDYCYTF. Complete variable domain (other parts from reference TRBV5-1 and TRBJ1-2): KAGVTQTPRYLIKTRGQQVTLSCSPISGHRSVSWYQQTPGQGLQFLFEYFSETQRNKGNFPGRFSGRQFSNSRSEMNVSTLELGDSALYLCASSFGRLDYCYTFGSGTRLTVV.

This clonotype was found many times. The CDR3 DNA reads as TGTGCCAGCAGCCGGGACCTAGACAATTCACCCCTCCACTTT. Protein sequence: CASSRDLDNSPLHF. The rearrangement links TRBV7-9 to TRBJ1-6; D is possibly TRBD1 (5 bases). The CDR3 loop spans 14 amino acids. V dropped 5 bases and J dropped 7 bases, with 12 bases sitting between them. Germline lookup yields CDR1 SEHNR and CDR2 FQNEAQ (reference sequence).

This chain links TRBV29-1 with TRBJ1-1, with D maybe TRBD1 (5 bases). V was trimmed by 4 bases and J by 5 bases, leaving 11 bases between them. This CDR3 spans 12 amino acids. The germline CDR1 and CDR2 sequences are SQVTM and ANQGSEA. CDR3 in amino acids: CSVVLRGTEAFF. CDR3 sequence (DNA): TGCAGCGTTGTTTTGCGGGGGACTGAAGCTTTCTTT.